What follows are 20 T cell receptor beta chains derived from one specimen sequenced in a study of OX40 agonist ivuxolimab in advanced cancers. Here immunoSEQ multiplex PCR was the method, and the copy in TCRdb shows in-frame clones only, minus some. The sample contains 50,000 to 85,000 clones, about 85% of which appear only once. Sample: CD4+ or CD8+ T cells sorted from blood, taken in a trial of the OX40 agonist ivuxolimab. These receptors came from an adult with an advanced solid tumor such as melanoma, head and neck, liver or kidney cancer.

CDR3 DNA sequence: TGCGCCAGCAGCCCCGAAGGGCAGGGCATCAATGAGCAGTTCTTC. Residues: CASSPEGQGINEQFF. This chain links TRBV4-1 with TRBJ2-1; D perhaps matches TRBD1 (5 bases). CDR3 length equals 15 residues. Germline assignment: CDR1 MGHRA and CDR2 YSYEKL. V lost 4 bases, J lost 6 bases, and 16 bases lay in between.

This chain links TRBV2 with TRBJ2-7; 7 bases agree with TRBD1. The germline V gene has CDR1 SNHLY and CDR2 FYNNEI. With V trimmed by 6 bases and J by 5 bases, 4 bases remained unmatched. The CDR3 sequence is 12 residues long. The CDR3 region has the DNA TGTGCCAGCAGACCGGACAGGAACGAGCAGTACTTC. Translated: CASRPDRNEQYF.

The rearrangement uses TRBV10-1 and TRBJ2-2; D uncertain. Trimming took off 6 bases at V and 2 bases at J, with 10 bases between the two ends. The CDR3 runs to 14 residues. CDR1 is WNHNN, CDR2 SYGVQD, per germline (reference sequence). CDR3 protein: CASRGSLNTGELFF. The CDR3 DNA reads TGCGCCAGCAGGGGGTCCCTTAACACCGGGGAGCTGTTTTTT.

The chain combines TRBV11-2 with TRBJ2-1; 13 positions match TRBD2. The CDR3 sequence is 16 residues long. J lost 8 bases, V lost 5 bases, and 9 bases had no gene match. CDR1 is SGHAT, CDR2 FQNNGV, per germline. The CDR3 DNA is TGTGCCAGCAGCCAAATGGGACTAGCGGGGCTCCATGAGCAGTTCTTC. This encodes CASSQMGLAGLHEQFF.

A single count supports this clone. The rearrangement uses TRBV14 and TRBJ1-2; weak D call: TRBD1 (5 bases). The CDR3 contains 14 residues. Deletions cut 5 bases from V and 5 bases from J, with 15 bases between. Germline V gene sequence: CDR1 SGHDN, CDR2 FVKESK. The CDR3: CASSRGTGHYGYTF. CDR3 nucleotides: TGTGCCAGCAGCAGGGGAACAGGACATTATGGCTACACCTTC. The full variable domain, in which reference TRBV14 and TRBJ1-2 provide the parts outside the CDR3, is EAGVTQFPSHSVIEKGQTVTLRCDPISGHDNLYWYRRVMGKEIKFLLHFVKESKQDESGMPNNRFLAERTGGTYSTLKVQPAELEDSGVYFCASSRGTGHYGYTFGSGTRLTVV.

The rearrangement uses TRBV5-5 and TRBJ1-5; D gene ambiguous. CDR1 and CDR2 (germline): SGHKS, YYEKEE (reference sequence). This CDR3 is 15 amino acids long. The V gene lost 0 bases and the J gene lost 4 bases, with 11 bases spanning the gap. CDR3 nucleotides: TGTGCCAGCAGCTTGGCCGGAGGGTTGAATCAGCCCCAGCATTTT. It is translated as CASSLAGGLNQPQHF.

This chain joins TRBV6-4 and TRBJ1-6; no firm D call. Trimming left V 0 bases short and J 9 bases short, with 9 bases between. CDR1 MRHNA and CDR2 SNTAGT come from the germline V gene. The CDR3 sequence is 14 residues long. CDR3 region: CASSDSDRGSPLHF. CDR3 in DNA: TGTGCCAGCAGTGACTCGGATCGTGGTTCACCCCTCCACTTT.

For the CDR3, the DNA is TGTGCCTGGGCCCCGGCAGGGTGGACTGAAGCTTTCTTT. Protein product: CAWAPAGWTEAFF. The genes are TRBV30 and TRBJ1-1; D is possibly TRBD1 (5 bases). V gave up 5 bases and J gave up 5 bases, with 15 bases separating them. This CDR3 is built from 13 residues. Germline CDR1 and CDR2: GTSNPN and SVGIG (reference sequence).

The V gene is TRBV4-1, the J gene TRBJ1-4, with D possibly TRBD1 on 5 matching bases. The CDR3 is made up of 15 amino acids. The V end lost 0 bases, the J end lost 8 bases, and 13 bases lay between the germline ends. The germline gives CDR1 MGHRA, CDR2 YSYEKL. The CDR3 loop is CASSQDGQGPEKLFF. In DNA form, the CDR3 reads TGCGCCAGCAGCCAAGATGGGCAGGGCCCCGAAAAACTGTTTTTT.

In the case of this clone: A read error is likely here: a far larger clone is one base away. J is TRBJ1-1 and V is TRBV11-3, with unresolved D. CDR3 size: 13 residues. The V gene's germline CDR1 is SGHNT and CDR2 YENEEA. The V end was cut by 4 bases, the J end by 0 bases, with 6 bases between. In nucleotides, the CDR3 is TGTGCCAGCAGCTGGAACCTGAACACTGAAGCTTTCTTT. Protein sequence: CASSWNLNTEAFF. Full variable domain (remainder filled in from reference TRBV11-3 and TRBJ1-1): EAGVVQSPRYKIIEKKQPVAFWCNPISGHNTLYWYLQNLGQGPELLIRYENEEAVDDSQLPKDRFSAERLKGVDSTLKIQPAELGDSAVYLCASSWNLNTEAFFGQGTRLTVV.

CDR3 residues: CASSIVQGRNEQFF. DNA of the CDR3: TGTGCCAGTAGTATTGTGCAGGGGAGGAATGAGCAGTTCTTC. V is TRBV19 and J is TRBJ2-1; tentatively, D is TRBD1 or TRBD2 (6 bases each). Trimming cost V 3 bases and J 7 bases, with 13 bases left between them. This CDR3 comprises 14 residues. Germline loops: CDR1 LNHDA, CDR2 SQIVND (reference sequence).

This rearrangement joins TRBV7-3 to TRBJ2-2; 13 bases line up with TRBD2. Trimming at V came to 4 bases and at J to 8 bases, leaving 4 bases not matched to a gene. There are 15 residues in the CDR3. Germline V lookup: CDR1 SGHTA, CDR2 FQGTGA. CDR3 loop: CASSSGLAGEGELFF. In DNA form, the CDR3 reads TGTGCCAGCAGCTCCGGACTAGCGGGAGAGGGGGAGCTGTTTTTT.

This clone occurred a few times. The chain employs TRBV18 and TRBJ2-5; D gene ambiguous. This CDR3 region has 11 residues. Germline CDR1 and CDR2: KGHSH and LQKENI. V lost 1 base to trimming and J lost 3 bases, with 0 bases between them. The CDR3 DNA reads as TGTGCCAGCTCACCACAAGAGACCCAGTACTTC. It encodes CASSPQETQYF.

The gene calls are TRBV6-1 and TRBJ1-2, with TRBD1 as a possible D gene (5 bases). Trimming removed 6 bases from V and 6 bases from J, with 14 bases in between. The CDR3 has 13 amino acids. Per the germline V gene, CDR1 is MNHNS and CDR2 is SASEGT. The CDR3 nucleotides read TGTGCCAGCAGACCCATCTTGGGGGATGGCTACACCTTC. Translating gives CASRPILGDGYTF.

This chain's CDR3 is CASSVDHRVYEQYF. CDR3 bases: TGTGCCAGCAGCGTAGATCACAGGGTGTACGAGCAGTACTTC. This chain uses TRBV9 with TRBJ2-7, with D tentatively TRBD1 (6 bases). Trimming pared 0 bases from V and 4 bases from J, leaving 11 bases between. Germline V lookup: CDR1 SGDLS, CDR2 YYNGEE. This CDR3 has 14 residues.

V gene TRBV11-1 combines with J gene TRBJ2-7; 10 bases align to TRBD2. This CDR3 comprises 16 residues. The V gene's germline CDR1 is SGHAT and CDR2 FQDESV (reference sequence). V lost 0 bases, J lost 5 bases, and 7 bases stayed unmatched. The CDR3 coding sequence is TGTGCCAGCAGCTTAGCCCCAGCGGGAGGGCCGCACGAGCAGTACTTC. Its protein product is CASSLAPAGGPHEQYF.

This clone was found a few times. The rearrangement joins TRBV5-8 to TRBJ1-6, with D possibly matching TRBD1 (5 bases). CDR3 length equals 16 residues. The germline V gene encodes CDR1 SGHTS and CDR2 YDEGEE. The ends were cut back, 4 bases at V and 9 bases at J, with 20 bases in the middle. In DNA form, the CDR3 reads TGTGCCAGCAGCCTAATCTTGGGACCGGGATTTTCACCCCTCCACTTT. Translation: CASSLILGPGFSPLHF.

CDR3 nucleotides: TGCGCCAGCAGCCGATACCCCGGGACAGGGGGATCTGAAGCTTTCTTT. This encodes CASSRYPGTGGSEAFF. V is TRBV5-1 and J is TRBJ1-1; 11 positions agree with TRBD1. Germline values: CDR1 SGHRS, CDR2 YFSETQ. The CDR3 is 16 amino acids. The ends lost 4 bases at V and 6 bases at J; junction bases unmatched: 11.

The chain is built from TRBV5-4 and TRBJ1-1, with 7 bases matching TRBD1. The CDR3 consists of 13 residues. V shed 4 bases, J shed 6 bases, and the junction held 6 bases outside the gene matches. CDR1 is SGHNT, CDR2 YYREEE, per germline (reference sequence). In DNA form, the CDR3 reads TGTGCCAGCAGCCTTGACAGGGATCCTGAAGCTTTCTTT. Its translation is CASSLDRDPEAFF.

This rearrangement joins TRBV7-9 to TRBJ1-2; 8 bases map to TRBD1. Germline loops: CDR1 SEHNR, CDR2 FQNEAQ (reference sequence). The junction had 6 bases not matched to a gene; V was cut back by 5 bases and J by 4 bases. This CDR3 has 14 amino acids. The CDR3 DNA follows: TGTGCCAGCAGCCCCGGACAGGGTGTCTATGGCTACACCTTC. It is translated as CASSPGQGVYGYTF. The whole variable domain, filled in from reference TRBV7-9 and TRBJ1-2, reads DTGVSQNPRHKITKRGQNVTFRCDPISEHNRLYWYRQTLGQGPEFLTYFQNEAQLEKSRLLSDRFSAERPKGSFSTLEIQRTEQGDSAMYLCASSPGQGVYGYTFGSGTRLTVV.